This entry lists 14 T cell receptor beta chains sequenced from one sample in a study of cytomegalovirus exposure and HLA in healthy donors. Some clones are missing from TCRdb's copy, which holds only in-frame ones; the method was immunoSEQ multiplex PCR. This sample has fewer than 200,000 clones; under 90% occur once, and the top ten carry around 4.4%. Sequenced input: PBMCs. Source of these receptors: a man between 18 and 29 years old in good health and CMV-seropositive.

The V and J genes are TRBV30 and TRBJ1-1, with 8 bases lining up with TRBD1. Losses at the gene ends were 2 bases for V and 1 base for J; bases not matched to a gene: 3. Germline V CDR1 and CDR2: GTSNPN, SVGIG (reference sequence). The CDR3 contains 14 residues. This CDR3 is CAWSRTGWNTEAFF. CDR3 coding DNA: TGTGCCTGGAGTCGGACAGGGTGGAACACTGAAGCTTTCTTT.

The chain is built from TRBV19 and TRBJ2-7; 9 bases line up with TRBD2. The CDR3 spans 16 residues. Germline-derived CDR1 and CDR2 are LNHDA and SQIVND (reference sequence). J gave up 2 bases and V 0 bases, and 5 bases lay outside the gene matches. The CDR3 region has the DNA TGTGCCAGTAGTATAGAAACTAGCGGGCGACCCTACGAGCAGTACTTC. Translating gives CASSIETSGRPYEQYF.

The rearrangement links TRBV10-3 to TRBJ2-2; 8 bases are a match to TRBD2. This CDR3 contains 14 residues. Trimming cost V 6 bases and J 6 bases; bases outside gene matches: 6. CDR1 and CDR2 from the germline V gene are ENHRY and SYGVKD. The chain's CDR3 is CAIRSGSGSGELFF. The CDR3 DNA reads TGTGCCATCAGGAGCGGGAGTGGTTCCGGGGAGCTGTTTTTT.

The chain employs TRBV4-1 and TRBJ1-2; no firm D call. With 0 bases removed from V and 4 bases from J, the gap between germline ends came to 6 bases. Germline loops: CDR1 MGHRA, CDR2 YSYEKL. This CDR3 is 13 amino acids long. CDR3: CASSQEPSYGYTF. DNA of the CDR3: TGCGCCAGCAGCCAAGAGCCGAGCTATGGCTACACCTTC.

J is TRBJ1-2 and V is TRBV5-4, with TRBD1 as a possible D gene (5 bases). CDR3 length: 13 amino acids. Trimming removed 1 base from V and 5 bases from J, with 9 bases in between. Germline loops: CDR1 SGHNT, CDR2 YYREEE (reference sequence). The CDR3 sequence is CASSLNRFYGYTF. In DNA, the CDR3 is TGTGCCAGCAGCTTGAACAGGTTTTATGGCTACACCTTC.

The V call is TRBV27, the J call TRBJ2-1, with D possibly being TRBD2 (6 bases). The V and J ends lost 2 bases and 5 bases respectively, with 16 bases between them. CDR1 MNHEY and CDR2 SMNVEV come from the germline V gene (reference sequence). The CDR3 runs 16 residues. The CDR3: CASSLERPSDHNEQFF. In DNA form, the CDR3 reads TGTGCCAGCAGTTTAGAGCGACCTAGCGACCACAATGAGCAGTTCTTC.

The chain has TRBV18 and TRBJ2-7, with D possibly matching TRBD1 (6 bases). V lost 3 bases to trimming and J lost 1 base, with 13 bases between them. The germline CDR1 and CDR2 sequences are KGHSH and LQKENI. The CDR3 sequence is 15 residues long. CDR3 in DNA: TGTGCCAGCTCACCCCAGTCGGACAGTTCCTACGAGCAGTACTTC. Its translation: CASSPQSDSSYEQYF. The full variable domain, in which reference TRBV18 and TRBJ2-7 provide the parts outside the CDR3, is NAGVMQNPRHLVRRRGQEARLRCSPMKGHSHVYWYRQLPEEGLKFMVYLQKENIIDESGMPKERFSAEFPKEGPSILRIQQVVRGDSAAYFCASSPQSDSSYEQYFGPGTRLTVT.

The chain recombines TRBV7-2 with TRBJ2-1; no firm D call. CDR3 length: 14 residues. Germline CDR1 reads SGHTA; CDR2 reads FQGNSA. V lost 1 base, J lost 10 bases, and 14 bases lay in between. This chain's CDR3 is CASSLGSASGEQFF. CDR3 in DNA: TGTGCCAGCAGCTTAGGGTCCGCCTCCGGGGAGCAGTTCTTC.

This chain joins TRBV29-1 and TRBJ2-7; TRBD2 might be the D (5 bases). V was pared by 5 bases and J by 2 bases, with 13 bases between. Germline CDR1 reads SQVTM; CDR2 reads ANQGSEA. The CDR3 contains 13 residues. For the CDR3, the DNA is TGCAGCGTTCGGGTGGTTAGCGCCTACGAGCAGTACTTC. It specifies CSVRVVSAYEQYF.

The V gene is TRBV7-9, the J gene TRBJ1-4; 8 nucleotides line up with TRBD1. The junction had 1 base not matched to a gene; V was cut back by 1 base and J by 3 bases. The CDR3 consists of 15 residues. CDR1 is SEHNR and CDR2 is FQNEAQ in the germline V gene (reference sequence). CDR3 protein: CASSLDRGANEKLFF. As DNA, the CDR3 is TGTGCCAGCAGCTTAGACAGGGGGGCTAATGAAAAACTGTTTTTT.

The chain has TRBV18 and TRBJ2-7, with TRBD1 as a possible D gene (6 bases). Germline V gives CDR1 KGHSH, CDR2 LQKENI. This CDR3 spans 15 amino acids. V lost 3 bases and J 0 bases, leaving 12 bases between the germline ends. The CDR3 DNA reads TGTGCCAGCTCACCCGGGACATTTAGCTCCTACGAGCAGTACTTC. It codes for CASSPGTFSSYEQYF. Drawing the rest from reference TRBV18 and TRBJ2-7, the complete variable domain is NAGVMQNPRHLVRRRGQEARLRCSPMKGHSHVYWYRQLPEEGLKFMVYLQKENIIDESGMPKERFSAEFPKEGPSILRIQQVVRGDSAAYFCASSPGTFSSYEQYFGPGTRLTVT.

The chain couples TRBV10-3 to TRBJ1-1; possible D gene TRBD1, 6 bases. Per the germline V gene, CDR1 is ENHRY and CDR2 is SYGVKD. The CDR3 consists of 15 residues. Trimming left V 2 bases short and J 1 base short, with 11 bases between. As DNA, the CDR3 is TGTGCCATCAGTGAGACCGGACAGAGGAACACTGAAGCTTTCTTT. Residues: CAISETGQRNTEAFF.

The chain is built from TRBV6-6 and TRBJ2-7; 8 bases line up with TRBD2. The V gene's germline CDR1 is MNHNY and CDR2 SVGAGI (reference sequence). V was clipped by 5 bases and J by 1 base; unmatched bases: 4. The CDR3 runs to 14 residues. CDR3 amino acids: CASSPTSGSYEQYF. The CDR3 coding sequence is TGTGCCAGCAGTCCTACTAGCGGATCCTACGAGCAGTACTTC.

The gene calls are TRBV7-8 and TRBJ1-2; no clear D gene. Looked up from germline, CDR1 is SGHVS and CDR2 is FQNEAQ. V was clipped by 5 bases and J by 2 bases, with 18 bases between them. The CDR3 runs 16 residues. The CDR3 nucleotides are TGTGCCAGCAGCATTAGGAGGGCGGGCAGGAACTATGGCTACACCTTC. Its protein product is CASSIRRAGRNYGYTF.